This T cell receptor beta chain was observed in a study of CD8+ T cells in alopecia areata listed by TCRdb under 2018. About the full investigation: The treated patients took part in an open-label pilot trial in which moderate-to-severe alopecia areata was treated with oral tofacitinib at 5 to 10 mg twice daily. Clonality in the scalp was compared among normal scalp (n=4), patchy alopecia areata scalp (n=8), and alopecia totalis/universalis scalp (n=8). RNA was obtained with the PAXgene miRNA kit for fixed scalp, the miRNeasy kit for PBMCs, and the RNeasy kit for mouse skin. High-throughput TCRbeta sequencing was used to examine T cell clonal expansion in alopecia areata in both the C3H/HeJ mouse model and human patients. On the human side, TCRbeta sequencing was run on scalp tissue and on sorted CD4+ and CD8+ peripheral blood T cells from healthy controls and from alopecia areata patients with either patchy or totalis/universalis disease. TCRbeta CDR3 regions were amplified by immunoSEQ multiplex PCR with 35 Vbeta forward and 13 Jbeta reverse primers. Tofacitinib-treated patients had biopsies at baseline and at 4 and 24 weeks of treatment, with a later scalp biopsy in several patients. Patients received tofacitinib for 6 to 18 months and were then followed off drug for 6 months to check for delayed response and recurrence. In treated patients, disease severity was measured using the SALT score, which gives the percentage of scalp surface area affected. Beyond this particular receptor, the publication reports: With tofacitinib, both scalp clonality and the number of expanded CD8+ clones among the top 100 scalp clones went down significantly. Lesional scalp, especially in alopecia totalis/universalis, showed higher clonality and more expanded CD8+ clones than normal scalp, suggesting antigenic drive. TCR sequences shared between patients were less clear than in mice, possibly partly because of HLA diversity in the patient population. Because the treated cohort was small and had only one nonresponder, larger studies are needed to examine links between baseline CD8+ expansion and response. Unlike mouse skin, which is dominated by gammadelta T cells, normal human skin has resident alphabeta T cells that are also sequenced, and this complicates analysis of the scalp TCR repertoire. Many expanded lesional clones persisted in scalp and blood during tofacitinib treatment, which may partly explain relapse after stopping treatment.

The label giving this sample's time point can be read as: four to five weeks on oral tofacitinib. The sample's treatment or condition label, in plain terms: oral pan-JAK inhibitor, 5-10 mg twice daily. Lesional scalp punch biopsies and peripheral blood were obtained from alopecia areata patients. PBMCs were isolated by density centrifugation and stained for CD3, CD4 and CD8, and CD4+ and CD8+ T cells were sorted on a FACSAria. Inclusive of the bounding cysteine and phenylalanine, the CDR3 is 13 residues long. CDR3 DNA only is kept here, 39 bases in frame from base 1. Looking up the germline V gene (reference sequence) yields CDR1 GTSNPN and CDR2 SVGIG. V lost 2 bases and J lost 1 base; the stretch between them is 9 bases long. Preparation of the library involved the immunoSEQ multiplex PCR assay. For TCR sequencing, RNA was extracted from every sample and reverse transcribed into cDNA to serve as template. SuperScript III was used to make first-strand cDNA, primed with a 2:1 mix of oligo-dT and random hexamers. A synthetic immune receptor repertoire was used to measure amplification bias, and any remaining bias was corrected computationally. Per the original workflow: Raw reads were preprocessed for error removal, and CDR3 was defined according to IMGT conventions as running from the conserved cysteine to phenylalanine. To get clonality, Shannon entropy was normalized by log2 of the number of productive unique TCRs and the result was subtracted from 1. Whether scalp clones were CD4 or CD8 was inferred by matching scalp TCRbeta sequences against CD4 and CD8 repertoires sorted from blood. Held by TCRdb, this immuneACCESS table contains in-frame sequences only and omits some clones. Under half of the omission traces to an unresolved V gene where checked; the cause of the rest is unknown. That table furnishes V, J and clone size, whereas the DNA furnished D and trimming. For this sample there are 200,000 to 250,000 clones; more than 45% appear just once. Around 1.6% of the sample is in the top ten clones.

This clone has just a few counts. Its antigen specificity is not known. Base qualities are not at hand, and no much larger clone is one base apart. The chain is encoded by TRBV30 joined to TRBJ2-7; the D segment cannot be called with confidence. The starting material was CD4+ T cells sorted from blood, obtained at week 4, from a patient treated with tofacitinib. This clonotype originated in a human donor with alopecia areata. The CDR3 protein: CAWSITDSYEQYF. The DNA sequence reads TGTGCCTGGAGTATCACAGATTCCTACGAGCAGTACTTC.